This T cell receptor (beta chain) is from a study of blood T cell repertoires in COVID-19. Background on the study: The cDNA or gDNA used as material had been derived from T cells, B-cell-depleted T cells, or PBMCs.

Produced via immunoSEQ multiplex PCR; TCRdb's table is partial and in-frame only. Of roughly 190,000 clones in the sample, around 90% were seen once. The study recruited people aged about 18 to 89 years across roughly 25 US areas. Cohort allocation depended upon clinical history that participants reported. Cohort 3 recovered donors had two negative PCRs, clearance, or symptom resolution. The CDR3 loop spans 13 amino acids. The germline V and J ends were trimmed by 11 bases and 4 bases, with 15 bases remaining between them. The germline V gene has CDR1 SNHLY and CDR2 FYNNEI. This clone has more than one count but fewer than ten.

This rearrangement joins TRBV2 to TRBJ2-1, with unresolved D. The sequenced sample was PBMCs or T cells enriched from blood (not recorded which). The receptor comes from a woman aged 25-40 years who had recovered from COVID-19. The CDR3 DNA reads as TGTGCCGGCAAGCACCGAGTTTACAATGAGCAGTTCTTC. Its translation: CAGKHRVYNEQFF.